Only a few counts were recorded for the clone carrying this T cell receptor (beta chain). The length of the CDR3 is 14 residues. Per the germline V gene, CDR1 is SGHDT and CDR2 is YYEEEE. The junction had 9 bases not matched to a gene; V was cut back by 3 bases and J by 8 bases. This sample stems from a study of blood T cell repertoires in COVID-19. Across the whole study: The samples span acute and convalescent COVID-19 from the United States, Italy and Spain. From T cells, B-cell-depleted T cells, or PBMCs came the material, which was cDNA or gDNA.

Under the authors' procedure: Researchers report that nucleated cell counts were estimated from reference gene primer amplification. Produced via immunoSEQ multiplex PCR; TCRdb's table is partial and in-frame only. The DNA gave D and trimming, while V, J and clone size come from that table. The sample records 80,000 to 95,000 clones, approximately 91% being singletons. The TCR sequence derives from a woman in her sixties or seventies with acute or convalescent COVID-19. Sample: peripheral blood. The genes are TRBV5-6 and TRBJ1-2; 8 bases agree with TRBD1. The CDR3 nucleotides are TGTGCCAGCAGCTGGCTGCAGGGGGCGCAGGGCTACACCTTC. Translation: CASSWLQGAQGYTF.